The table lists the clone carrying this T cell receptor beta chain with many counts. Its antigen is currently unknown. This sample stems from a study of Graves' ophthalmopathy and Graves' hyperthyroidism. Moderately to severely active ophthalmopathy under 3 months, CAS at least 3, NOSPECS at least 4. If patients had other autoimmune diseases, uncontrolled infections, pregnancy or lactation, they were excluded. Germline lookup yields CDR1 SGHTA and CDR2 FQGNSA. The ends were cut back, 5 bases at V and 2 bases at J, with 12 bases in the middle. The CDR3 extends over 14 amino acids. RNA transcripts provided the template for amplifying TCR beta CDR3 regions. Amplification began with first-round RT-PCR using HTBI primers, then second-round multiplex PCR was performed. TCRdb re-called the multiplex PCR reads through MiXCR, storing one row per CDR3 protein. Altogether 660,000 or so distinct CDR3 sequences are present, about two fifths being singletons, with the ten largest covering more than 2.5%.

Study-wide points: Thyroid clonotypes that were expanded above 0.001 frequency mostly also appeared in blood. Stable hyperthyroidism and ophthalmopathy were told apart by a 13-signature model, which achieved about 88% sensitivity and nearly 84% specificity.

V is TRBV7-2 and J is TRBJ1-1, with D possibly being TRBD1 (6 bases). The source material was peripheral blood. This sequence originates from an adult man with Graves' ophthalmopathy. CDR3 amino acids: CASSTRTANTEAFF. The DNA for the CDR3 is TGTGCCAGCAGCACAAGGACAGCTAACACTGAAGCTTTCTTT.